What follows are 10 T cell receptor beta chains derived from one specimen sequenced in a study of blood T cell repertoires in COVID-19. Assay used: immunoSEQ multiplex PCR; TCRdb lists only in-frame clones, some missing. There are over 200,000 clones in the sample; around nine tenths occur only once, and approximately 6.2% lies in the top ten. The sequenced sample was peripheral blood. These receptors were obtained from a man aged 60 to 69 who had recovered from COVID-19.

This chain links TRBV4-2 with TRBJ1-4, with no clear D. CDR1 is LGHNA, CDR2 YNFKEQ, per germline. Trimming removed 7 bases from V and 0 bases from J, with 18 bases in between. This CDR3 comprises 17 residues. The CDR3 sequence is CASNPFGETTTNEKLFF. The CDR3 nucleotides are TGTGCCAGCAACCCCTTCGGGGAAACCACAACTAATGAAAAACTGTTTTTT.

The rearrangement joins TRBV5-1 to TRBJ2-7; 10 positions agree with TRBD1. Looked up from germline, CDR1 is SGHRS and CDR2 is YFSETQ. This CDR3 has 17 residues. Losses at the gene ends were 5 bases for V and 3 bases for J; bases not matched to a gene: 14. The CDR3 spells CASRPNPGTGASYEQYF. CDR3 coding DNA: TGCGCCAGCAGACCCAATCCGGGGACAGGGGCTAGCTACGAGCAGTACTTC.

The chain carries TRBV30 and TRBJ1-1, with 9 bases lining up with TRBD1. Germline V gives CDR1 GTSNPN, CDR2 SVGIG (reference sequence). The CDR3 is made up of 14 amino acids. J was trimmed by 6 bases and V by 0 bases; bases with no gene match: 5. The CDR3 is CAWSVLQGAAEAFF. The DNA of the CDR3 is TGTGCCTGGAGTGTACTACAGGGGGCTGCTGAAGCTTTCTTT.

The chain has TRBV7-2 and TRBJ2-7; 7 bases match TRBD2. The CDR3 loop spans 16 amino acids. Germline CDR1 SGHTA, CDR2 FQGNSA. Germline trimming cut 5 bases from V and 2 bases from J; bases unmatched to any gene: 12. The CDR3: CASSPREGRAAYEQYF. The CDR3 DNA reads TGTGCCAGCAGCCCCAGAGAGGGGAGGGCGGCCTACGAGCAGTACTTC.

This chain uses TRBV18 with TRBJ2-2; D is uncertain. Germline assignment: CDR1 KGHSH and CDR2 LQKENI. V lost 5 bases and J lost 2, with 6 bases in between. The CDR3 loop spans 13 amino acids. CDR3 nucleotide sequence: TGTGCCAGCTCAGCGTCCAACACCGGGGAGCTGTTTTTT. Translation: CASSASNTGELFF.

This clone was observed once. The chain recombines TRBV2 with TRBJ1-1; D unclear. Germline V gene sequence: CDR1 SNHLY, CDR2 FYNNEI. The V gene lost 1 base and the J gene lost 1 base, with 13 bases spanning the gap. CDR3 size: 16 residues. CDR3 DNA sequence: TGTGCCAGCAGTGAAGAAGGAGGGTATTGGAACACTGAAGCTTTCTTT. Its protein product is CASSEEGGYWNTEAFF. The full variable domain, with the rest looked up from reference TRBV2 and TRBJ1-1, is EPEVTQTPSHQVTQMGQEVILRCVPISNHLYFYWYRQILGQKVEFLVSFYNNEISEKSEIFDDQFSVERPDGSNFTLKIRSTKLEDSAMYFCASSEEGGYWNTEAFFGQGTRLTVV.

This clone was detected once. The rearrangement joins TRBV30 to TRBJ2-1, with 8 bases that match TRBD1. In germline, CDR1 is GTSNPN, CDR2 SVGIG (reference sequence). Trimming cost V 4 bases and J 8 bases; bases outside gene matches: 4. CDR3 length: 12 residues. CDR3 amino acids: CAWNRGNDEQFF. The CDR3 region has the DNA TGTGCCTGGAACAGGGGGAACGATGAGCAGTTCTTC.

This chain uses TRBV5-4 with TRBJ2-7; 7 bases map to TRBD2. Germline-derived CDR1 and CDR2 are SGHNT and YYREEE (reference sequence). CDR3 size: 14 residues. V trimming: 7 bases; J trimming: 3 bases; junction bases outside the gene matches: 10. As DNA, the CDR3 is TGTGCCAGCGGGAGTACAGCGGGATTCTACGAGCAGTACTTC. It yields the protein CASGSTAGFYEQYF.

This clone was recorded only once. The chain uses TRBV2 and TRBJ2-7, with TRBD1 matching 7 bases. With V trimmed by 8 bases and J by 3 bases, 4 bases remained unmatched. The CDR3 has 12 amino acids. Germline CDR1 and CDR2: SNHLY and FYNNEI. In DNA form, the CDR3 reads TGTGCCAGCCAGGGGGAAGTCTACGAGCAGTACTTC. Translating it yields CASQGEVYEQYF.

The V and J genes are TRBV20-1 and TRBJ2-7, with 7 nucleotides matching TRBD1. V lost 7 bases, J lost 6 bases, and 3 bases stayed unmatched. CDR1 and CDR2 from the germline V gene are DFQATT and SNEGSKA (reference sequence). The CDR3 length is 10 residues. CDR3 loop: CSGSGGEQYF. In DNA, the CDR3 is TGCAGTGGGTCAGGGGGCGAGCAGTACTTC.